Following are 14 T cell receptor beta chains from one sample sequenced in a study of shared clonotypes between healthy human individuals (dated by TCRdb to 2018 to 2020). The library was generated by the immunoSEQ multiplex PCR assay. The table comes from immuneACCESS by way of TCRdb, which keeps in-frame sequences with V and J called. Part of the clones is missing from these tables; in studies checked, under half for an unresolved V gene and the rest for unknown reasons. The sample table contains about 2 million clones; only one count was recorded for less than 95% of them. The ten largest clonotypes hold 1% to 1.5% of the sample. For the CD8 naive samples, CD45RO-negative cells were positively selected for CCR7, yielding a CD45RA+CCR7+ population from which TemRA cells were excluded. The source material was naive CD8+ T cells sorted from blood. This specimen's cell subset or site label, interpreted: CD45RA+CCR7+. The receptor source for this set is a man younger than 35 in good health.

V and J are TRBV19 and TRBJ1-6, with D perhaps matching TRBD1 (5 bases). Germline values: CDR1 LNHDA, CDR2 SQIVND (reference sequence). V shed 8 bases and J shed 3 bases, with 17 bases lying between them. CDR3 length: 16 residues. CDR3 sequence: CASGGGRDSYNSPLHF. CDR3 in DNA: TGTGCCAGTGGGGGGGGTCGCGACAGCTATAATTCACCCCTCCACTTT.

V usage is TRBV9 and J usage is TRBJ2-7, with 7 bases identical to TRBD2. From germline, CDR1 is SGDLS and CDR2 YYNGEE. The CDR3 length is 16 residues. Trimming at V came to 4 bases and at J to 1 base, leaving 11 bases not matched to a gene. CDR3 sequence: CASSLSGSGSSYEQYF. CDR3 in DNA: TGTGCCAGCAGCCTCAGCGGTAGCGGGTCATCCTACGAGCAGTACTTC.

This chain uses TRBV6-5 with TRBJ2-7; D is tentatively TRBD1 or TRBD2 (5 bases each). V lost 7 bases, J lost 3 bases, and 16 bases lay in between. There are 14 residues in the CDR3. The germline V gene has CDR1 MNHEY and CDR2 SVGAGI. CDR3 amino acids: CASTSDGTSYEQYF. Written as DNA, the CDR3 is TGTGCCAGCACCTCGGACGGGACGAGCTACGAGCAGTACTTC.

This clone occurred once. The chain has TRBV4-1 and TRBJ2-7; D tentatively fits TRBD1 or TRBD2 (6 bases each). Germline V gene lookup returns CDR1 MGHRA and CDR2 YSYEKL. The CDR3 is made up of 16 amino acids. Trimming took off 0 bases at V and 0 bases at J, with 12 bases between the two ends. The CDR3 sequence is CASSQELGGYSYEQYF. The CDR3 DNA sequence: TGCGCCAGCAGCCAAGAGCTAGGGGGGTACTCCTACGAGCAGTACTTC.

The chain has TRBV6-5 and TRBJ2-1; 9 bases map to TRBD2. V trimming: 2 bases; J trimming: 15 bases; junction bases outside the gene matches: 11. Per germline, CDR1 MNHEY and CDR2 SVGAGI. The CDR3 runs 14 residues. The CDR3 nucleotides are TGTGCCAGCAGTTACCGACCAGGGACTAGCTTGTGGTTCTTC. As protein: CASSYRPGTSLWFF.

This chain links TRBV2 with TRBJ1-2; D uncertain. Looked up from germline, CDR1 is SNHLY and CDR2 is FYNNEI. This CDR3 region has 13 residues. V lost 1 base and J 12 bases, leaving 15 bases between the germline ends. The CDR3 bases are TGTGCCAGCAGTGAAGGGCCGGGAAGCCCCGACACCTTC. Translating gives CASSEGPGSPDTF.

The rearrangement links TRBV7-9 to TRBJ1-3; 7 bases map to TRBD1. The germline CDR1 and CDR2 sequences are SEHNR and FQNEAQ (reference sequence). V shed 3 bases and J 0 bases; nucleotides not matched to a gene: 8. This CDR3 contains 17 residues. The chain's CDR3 is CASSLGGQTFSGNTIYF. CDR3 in DNA: TGTGCCAGCAGCTTGGGGGGACAGACCTTCTCTGGAAACACCATATATTTT.

Concerning this clone: Other DNA sequences from this sample encode an identical CDR3 as well. The chain carries TRBV7-8 and TRBJ2-2; TRBD1 is a possible D gene (6 bases). CDR3 length: 13 residues. In germline, CDR1 is SGHVS, CDR2 FQNEAQ. The V and J ends lost 6 bases and 8 bases respectively, with 13 bases between them. The CDR3 sequence: CASSPEGTGELFF. In DNA, the CDR3 is TGTGCCAGCAGTCCCGAAGGGACAGGGGAGCTGTTTTTT.

This chain joins TRBV29-1 and TRBJ2-3, with a tentative D call TRBD2 (6 bases). CDR3 length: 14 residues. Germline CDR1 is SQVTM and CDR2 is ANQGSEA. The V and J ends lost 0 bases and 4 bases respectively, with 11 bases between them. The CDR3 DNA sequence: TGCAGCGTTGAAGATGGAGGGTCCCCAGATACGCAGTATTTT. This encodes CSVEDGGSPDTQYF.

The chain is built from TRBV27 and TRBJ1-1; D gene uncertain. The CDR3 length is 15 residues. V was clipped by 7 bases and J by 1 base, with 16 bases between them. The germline V gene encodes CDR1 MNHEY and CDR2 SMNVEV (reference sequence). The CDR3 DNA sequence: TGTGCCAGCACCTCCATCCGTGTTCCGAACACTGAAGCTTTCTTT. It yields the protein CASTSIRVPNTEAFF.

This chain connects TRBV30 to TRBJ2-7; TRBD1 aligns across 7 bases. The ends lost 3 bases at V and 5 bases at J; junction bases unmatched: 7. This CDR3 is built from 13 residues. Germline V gene lookup returns CDR1 GTSNPN and CDR2 SVGIG (reference sequence). This chain's CDR3 is CAWSAGQVHEQYF. In nucleotides, the CDR3 is TGTGCCTGGAGCGCCGGACAGGTCCACGAGCAGTACTTC.

The V and J genes are TRBV4-1 and TRBJ2-7, with TRBD1 identical over 9 bases. With 3 bases clipped from V and 4 bases from J, the junction kept 10 bases outside the gene matches. CDR3 length equals 16 residues. Germline CDR1 MGHRA, CDR2 YSYEKL. CDR3 bases: TGCGCCAGCAGCCACCCCGGGACAGGGACTATTTACGAGCAGTACTTC. Its protein product is CASSHPGTGTIYEQYF.

The chain joins TRBV14 to TRBJ2-1; 7 positions match TRBD2. Germline loops: CDR1 SGHDN, CDR2 FVKESK. After removal of 3 bases from V and 1 base from J, the junction contained 3 bases not matched to a gene. This CDR3 comprises 15 residues. CDR3 sequence (DNA): TGTGCCAGCAGCCACCCTAGCGGTTCCTACAATGAGCAGTTCTTC. This translates into CASSHPSGSYNEQFF. Full variable domain (outside the CDR3, taken from reference TRBV14 and TRBJ2-1): EAGVTQFPSHSVIEKGQTVTLRCDPISGHDNLYWYRRVMGKEIKFLLHFVKESKQDESGMPNNRFLAERTGGTYSTLKVQPAELEDSGVYFCASSHPSGSYNEQFFGPGTRLTVL.

CDR3 bases: TGTGCCATCAGTGAGTCCGAACGGACAGGGAGCTCCTACGAGCAGTACTTC. Translating gives CAISESERTGSSYEQYF. The chain links TRBV10-3 to TRBJ2-7; TRBD1 matches 8 bases. The CDR3 spans 17 residues. From germline, CDR1 is ENHRY and CDR2 SYGVKD. V lost 0 bases, J lost 0 bases, and 7 bases stayed unmatched.